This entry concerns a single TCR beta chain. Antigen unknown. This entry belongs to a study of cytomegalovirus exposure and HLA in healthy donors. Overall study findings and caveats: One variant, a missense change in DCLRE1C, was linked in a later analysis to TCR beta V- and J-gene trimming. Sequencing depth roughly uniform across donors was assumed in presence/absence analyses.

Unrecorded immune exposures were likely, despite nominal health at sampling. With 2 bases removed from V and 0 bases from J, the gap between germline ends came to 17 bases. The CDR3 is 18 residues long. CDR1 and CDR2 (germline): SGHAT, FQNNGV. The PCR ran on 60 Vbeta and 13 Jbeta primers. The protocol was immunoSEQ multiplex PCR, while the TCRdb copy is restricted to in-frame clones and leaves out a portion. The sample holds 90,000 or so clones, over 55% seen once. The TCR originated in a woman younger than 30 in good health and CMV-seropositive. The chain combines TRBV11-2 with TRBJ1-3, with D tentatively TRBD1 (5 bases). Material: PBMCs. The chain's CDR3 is CASSLFPTGTFSGNTIYF. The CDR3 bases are TGTGCCAGCAGCTTATTTCCTACAGGCACCTTCTCTGGAAACACCATATATTTT. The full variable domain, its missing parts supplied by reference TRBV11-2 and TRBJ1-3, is EAGVAQSPRYKIIEKRQSVAFWCNPISGHATLYWYQQILGQGPKLLIQFQNNGVVDDSQLPKDRFSAERLKGVDSTLKIQPAKLEDSAVYLCASSLFPTGTFSGNTIYFGEGSWLTVV.